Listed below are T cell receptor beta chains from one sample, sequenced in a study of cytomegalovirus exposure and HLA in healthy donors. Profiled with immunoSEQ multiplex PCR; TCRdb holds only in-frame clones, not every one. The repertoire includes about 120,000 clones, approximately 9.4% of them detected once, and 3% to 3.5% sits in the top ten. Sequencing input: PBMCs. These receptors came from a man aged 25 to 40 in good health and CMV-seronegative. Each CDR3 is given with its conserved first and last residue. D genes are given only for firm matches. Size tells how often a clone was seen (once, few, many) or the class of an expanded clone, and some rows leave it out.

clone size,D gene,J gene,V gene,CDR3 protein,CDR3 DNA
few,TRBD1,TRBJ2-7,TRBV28,CASSPGTGEFHEQYF,TGTGCCAGCAGTCCAGGGACAGGGGAGTTTCACGAGCAGTACTTC
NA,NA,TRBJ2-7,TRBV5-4,CASSRDNYEQYF,TGTGCCAGCAGCCGGGACAACTACGAGCAGTACTTC
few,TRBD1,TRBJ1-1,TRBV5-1,CASSTGQGRTEAFF,TGCGCCAGCAGCACTGGACAGGGGAGGACTGAAGCTTTCTTT
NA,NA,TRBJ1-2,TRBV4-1,CASSQESLNYGYTF,TGCGCCAGCAGCCAAGAATCCCTTAACTATGGCTACACCTTC
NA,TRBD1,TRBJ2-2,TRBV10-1,CASSPRGQGAYTGELFF,TGCGCCAGCAGTCCGAGAGGACAGGGGGCATATACCGGGGAGCTGTTTTTT
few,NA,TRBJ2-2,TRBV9,CASSVSGELFF,TGTGCCAGCAGCGTATCGGGGGAGCTGTTTTTT
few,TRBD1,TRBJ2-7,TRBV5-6,CASSADRESSYEQYF,TGTGCCAGCAGCGCGGACAGGGAGAGCTCCTACGAGCAGTACTTC
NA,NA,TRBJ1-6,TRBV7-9,CASSLSGRVSSSPLHF,TGTGCCAGCAGCTTATCCGGCAGGGTTAGTTCTTCACCCCTCCACTTT
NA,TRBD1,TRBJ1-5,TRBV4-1,CASSQGFLDRGPYQPQHF,TGCGCCAGCAGCCAAGGTTTCCTGGACAGGGGGCCCTATCAGCCCCAGCATTTT
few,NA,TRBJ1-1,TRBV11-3,CASSSWQDLITEAFF,TGTGCCAGCAGCTCCTGGCAGGATTTGATCACTGAAGCTTTCTTT
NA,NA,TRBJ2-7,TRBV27,CASSPIAPPGSEQYF,TGTGCCAGCAGCCCCATAGCACCGCCGGGAAGCGAGCAGTACTTC
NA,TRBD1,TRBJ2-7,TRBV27,CASSRRQGARREQYF,TGTGCCAGCAGTCGCAGACAGGGGGCGCGAAGGGAGCAGTACTTC
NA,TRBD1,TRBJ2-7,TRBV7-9,CASSFYGTGYEQYF,TGTGCCAGCAGCTTTTATGGGACAGGGTACGAGCAGTACTTC
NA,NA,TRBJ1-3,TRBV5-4,CASSLDRAGNTIYF,TGTGCCAGCAGCTTGGACAGGGCTGGAAACACCATATATTTT
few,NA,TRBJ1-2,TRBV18,CASSPQTNRESGGYTF,TGTGCCAGCTCACCACAGACAAACAGGGAATCGGGCGGCTACACCTTC
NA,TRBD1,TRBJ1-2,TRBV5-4,CASSLDRDSLYGYTF,TGTGCCAGCAGCTTGGACCGGGACAGCCTCTATGGCTACACCTTC
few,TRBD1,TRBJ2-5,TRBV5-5,CASSTGQGFQETQYF,TGTGCCAGCAGCACTGGACAGGGGTTCCAAGAGACCCAGTACTTC
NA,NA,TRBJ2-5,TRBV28,CASNSGVLQETQYF,TGTGCCAGCAATTCCGGGGTCCTCCAAGAGACCCAGTACTTC
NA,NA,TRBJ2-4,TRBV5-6,CASSPGSRRDIQYF,TGTGCCAGCAGCCCGGGAAGCCGTCGGGACATTCAGTACTTC
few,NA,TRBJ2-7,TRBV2,CASILLSRKTF,TGTGCCAGCATTCTCTTGTCGAGAAAAACCTTC
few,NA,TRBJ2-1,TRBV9,CASSPTQVSSYNEQFF,TGTGCCAGCAGCCCAACACAGGTGAGCTCCTACAATGAGCAGTTCTTC
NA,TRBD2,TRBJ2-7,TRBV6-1,CASSEAGGSSYEQYF,TGTGCCAGCAGTGAAGCGGGAGGGAGCTCCTACGAGCAGTACTTC
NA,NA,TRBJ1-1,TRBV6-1,CASSRTGVGTEAFF,TGTGCCAGCAGTCGAACGGGGGTCGGCACTGAAGCTTTCTTT
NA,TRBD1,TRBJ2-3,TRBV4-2,CASSQDRTGGADTQYF,TGTGCCAGCAGCCAAGATAGGACAGGGGGCGCAGATACGCAGTATTTT
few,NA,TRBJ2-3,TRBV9,CASSVGPADTDTQYF,TGTGCCAGCAGCGTAGGACCAGCGGACACAGATACGCAGTATTTT
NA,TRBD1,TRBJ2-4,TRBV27,CASSLLRQGAQIQYF,TGTGCCAGCAGTTTACTCCGACAGGGAGCCCAAATTCAGTACTTC
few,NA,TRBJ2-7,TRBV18,CASSPQGIGAYEQYF,TGTGCCAGCTCACCCCAGGGAATAGGGGCCTACGAGCAGTACTTC
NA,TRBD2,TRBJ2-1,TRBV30,CAWKFLRTSGTVGEQFF,TGTGCCTGGAAGTTCCTGAGGACTAGCGGGACGGTCGGTGAGCAGTTCTTC
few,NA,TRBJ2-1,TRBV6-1,CASSEWARRPRFEQFF,TGTGCCAGCAGTGAATGGGCCCGACGCCCACGCTTTGAGCAGTTCTTC
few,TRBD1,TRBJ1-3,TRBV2,CASRGTDSGNAIYF,TGTGCCAGCAGAGGGACAGACTCTGGAAACGCCATATATTTT
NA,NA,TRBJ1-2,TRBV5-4,CASSPGIENRNGYTF,TGTGCCAGCAGCCCTGGAATCGAAAACAGGAATGGCTACACCTTC
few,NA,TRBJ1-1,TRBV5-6,CASSFGGFTNTEAFF,TGTGCCAGCAGCTTTGGGGGGTTTACGAACACTGAAGCTTTCTTT
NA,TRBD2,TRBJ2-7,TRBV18,CASSTTGTSDEQYF,TGTGCCAGCTCAACCACCGGGACTAGTGACGAGCAGTACTTC
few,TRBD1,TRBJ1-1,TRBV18,CASSPETGALGDEAFF,TGTGCCAGCTCACCGGAGACAGGGGCTTTAGGGGATGAAGCTTTCTTT
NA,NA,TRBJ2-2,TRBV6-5,CASSLTGTSNTGELFF,TGTGCCAGCAGTTTAACCGGGACATCGAACACCGGGGAGCTGTTTTTT
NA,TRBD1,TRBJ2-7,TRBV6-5,CASSRQGYEQYF,TGTGCCAGCAGTCGACAGGGGTACGAGCAGTACTTC
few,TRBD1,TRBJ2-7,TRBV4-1,CASSQDATGAFYEQYF,TGCGCCAGCAGCCAAGATGCGACAGGGGCCTTCTACGAGCAGTACTTC
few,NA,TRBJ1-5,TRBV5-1,CASSLGGAGNQPQHF,TGCGCCAGCAGCTTGGGCGGGGCAGGCAATCAGCCCCAGCATTTT
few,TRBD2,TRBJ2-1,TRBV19,CASTGTSRNNEQFF,TGTGCGAGTACCGGGACTAGCAGGAACAATGAGCAGTTCTTC
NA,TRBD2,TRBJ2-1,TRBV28,CASSLPSGNVNEQFF,TGTGCCAGCAGTTTGCCGAGCGGGAATGTTAATGAGCAGTTCTTC
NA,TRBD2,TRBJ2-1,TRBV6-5,CASIPLADNEQFF,TGTGCCAGCATTCCTCTAGCGGACAATGAGCAGTTCTTC
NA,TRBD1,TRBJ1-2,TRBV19,CASSIGQAVYTF,TGTGCCAGTAGTATCGGACAGGCTGTCTACACCTTC
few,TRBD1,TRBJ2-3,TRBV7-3,CASSPGQGSTDTQYF,TGTGCCAGCAGCCCGGGACAGGGAAGCACAGATACGCAGTATTTT
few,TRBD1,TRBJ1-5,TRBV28,CASRQKHRDRRGQPQHF,TGTGCCAGCAGACAAAAACACCGGGACAGGAGAGGTCAGCCCCAGCATTTT
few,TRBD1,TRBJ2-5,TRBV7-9,CASSHRQGKETQYF,TGTGCCAGCAGCCATCGACAGGGGAAAGAGACCCAGTACTTC
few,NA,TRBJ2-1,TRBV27,CASSPEYRPLEQFF,TGTGCCAGCAGTCCGGAGTACAGGCCCCTTGAGCAGTTCTTC